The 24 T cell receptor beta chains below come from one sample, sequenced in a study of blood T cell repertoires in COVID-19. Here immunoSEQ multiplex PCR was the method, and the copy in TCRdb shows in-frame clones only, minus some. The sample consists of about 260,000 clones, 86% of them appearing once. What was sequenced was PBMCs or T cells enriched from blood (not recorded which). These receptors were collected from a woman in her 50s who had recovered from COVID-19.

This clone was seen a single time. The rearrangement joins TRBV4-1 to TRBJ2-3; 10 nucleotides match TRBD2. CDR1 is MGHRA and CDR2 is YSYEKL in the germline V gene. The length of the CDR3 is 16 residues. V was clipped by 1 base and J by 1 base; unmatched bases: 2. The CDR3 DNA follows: TGCGCCAGCAGCCAAGCCGGACTAGCGGGCACAGATACGCAGTATTTT. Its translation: CASSQAGLAGTDTQYF.

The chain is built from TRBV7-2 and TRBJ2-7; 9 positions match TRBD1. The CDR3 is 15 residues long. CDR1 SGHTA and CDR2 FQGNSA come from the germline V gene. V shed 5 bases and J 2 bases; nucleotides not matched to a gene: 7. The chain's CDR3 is CASSQYRDRAYEQYF. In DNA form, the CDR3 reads TGTGCCAGCAGCCAATACCGGGACAGGGCCTACGAGCAGTACTTC.

Here the CDR3 DNA reads TGTGCCAGTAGTTCCGGTAGGGGGACAGGGATTAGCACAGATACGCAGTATTTT. Translated, it gives CASSSGRGTGISTDTQYF. The chain joins TRBV19 to TRBJ2-3; TRBD1 agrees at 9 bases. J gave up 0 bases and V 5 bases, and 12 bases lay outside the gene matches. This CDR3 region has 18 residues. Germline-derived CDR1 and CDR2 are LNHDA and SQIVND (reference sequence).

CDR3 region: CASSGWTSGGASEQFF. CDR3 nucleotides: TGTGCCAGCAGCGGGTGGACTAGCGGGGGGGCCTCTGAGCAGTTCTTC. The J gene is TRBJ2-1, the V gene TRBV7-9; TRBD2 matches 15 bases. V lost 5 bases, J lost 9 bases, and 8 bases stayed unmatched. This CDR3 has 16 residues. Germline assignment: CDR1 SEHNR and CDR2 FQNEAQ (reference sequence).

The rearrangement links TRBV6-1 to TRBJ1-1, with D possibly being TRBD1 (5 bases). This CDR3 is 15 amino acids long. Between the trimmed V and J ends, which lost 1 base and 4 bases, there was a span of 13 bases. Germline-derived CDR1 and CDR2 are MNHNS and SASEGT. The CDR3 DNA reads TGTGCCAGCAGTGAAGGTGAAGGGGCGAGCACTGAAGCTTTCTTT. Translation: CASSEGEGASTEAFF.

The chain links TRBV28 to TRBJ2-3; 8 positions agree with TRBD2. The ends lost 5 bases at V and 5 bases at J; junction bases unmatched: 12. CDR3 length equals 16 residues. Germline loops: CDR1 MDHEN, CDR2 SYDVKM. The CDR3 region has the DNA TGTGCCAGCAGTCAATTTGGAGCGGGAGTCGAAGATACGCAGTATTTT. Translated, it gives CASSQFGAGVEDTQYF.

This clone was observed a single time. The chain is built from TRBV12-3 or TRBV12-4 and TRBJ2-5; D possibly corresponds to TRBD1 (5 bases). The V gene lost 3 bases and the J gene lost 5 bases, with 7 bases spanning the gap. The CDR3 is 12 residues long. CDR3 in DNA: TGTGCCAGCAGTTTCCCAGGGGAGACCCAGTACTTC. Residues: CASSFPGETQYF.

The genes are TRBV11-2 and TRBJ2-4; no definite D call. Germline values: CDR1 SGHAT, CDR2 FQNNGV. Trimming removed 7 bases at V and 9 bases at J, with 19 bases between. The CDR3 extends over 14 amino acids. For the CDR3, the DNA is TGTGCCAGCAAACCGCCATTCCGTCGTAGCATTCAGTACTTC. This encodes CASKPPFRRSIQYF.

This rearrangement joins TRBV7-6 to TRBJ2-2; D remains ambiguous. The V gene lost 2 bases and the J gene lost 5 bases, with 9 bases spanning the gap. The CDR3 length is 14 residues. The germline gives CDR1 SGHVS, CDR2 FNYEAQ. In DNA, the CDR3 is TGTGCCAGCAGCTTAAGATCACATACCGGGGAGCTGTTTTTT. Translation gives CASSLRSHTGELFF.

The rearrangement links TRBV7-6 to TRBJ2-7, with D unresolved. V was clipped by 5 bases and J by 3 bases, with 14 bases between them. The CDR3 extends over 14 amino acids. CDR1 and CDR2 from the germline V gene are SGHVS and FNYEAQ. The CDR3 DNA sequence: TGTGCCAGCAGCCCCCCATCTCGAGACTACGAGCAGTACTTC. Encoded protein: CASSPPSRDYEQYF.

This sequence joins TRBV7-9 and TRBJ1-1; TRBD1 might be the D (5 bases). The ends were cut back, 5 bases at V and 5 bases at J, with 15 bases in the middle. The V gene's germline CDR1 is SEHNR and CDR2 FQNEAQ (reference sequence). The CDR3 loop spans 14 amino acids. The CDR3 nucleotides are TGTGCCAGCAGCGTTCGGTATGGGGCGACTGAAGCTTTCTTT. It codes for CASSVRYGATEAFF.

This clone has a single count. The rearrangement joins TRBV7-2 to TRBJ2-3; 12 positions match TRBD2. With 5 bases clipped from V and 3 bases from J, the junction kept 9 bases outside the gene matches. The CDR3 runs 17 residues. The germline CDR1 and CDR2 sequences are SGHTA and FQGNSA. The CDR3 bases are TGTGCCAGCAGCCTTTGGACTAGCGGGGTAGGGACAGATACGCAGTATTTT. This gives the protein CASSLWTSGVGTDTQYF.

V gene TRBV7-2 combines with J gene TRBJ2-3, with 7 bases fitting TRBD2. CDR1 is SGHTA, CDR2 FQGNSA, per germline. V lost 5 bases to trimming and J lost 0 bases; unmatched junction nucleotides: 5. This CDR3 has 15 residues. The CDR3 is CASSPGTKSTDTQYF. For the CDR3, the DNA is TGTGCCAGCAGCCCCGGGACTAAAAGCACAGATACGCAGTATTTT. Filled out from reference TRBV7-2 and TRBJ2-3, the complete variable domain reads GAGVSQSPSNKVTEKGKDVELRCDPISGHTALYWYRQSLGQGLEFLIYFQGNSAPDKSGLPSDRFSAERTGGSVSTLTIQRTQQEDSAVYLCASSPGTKSTDTQYFGPGTRLTVL.

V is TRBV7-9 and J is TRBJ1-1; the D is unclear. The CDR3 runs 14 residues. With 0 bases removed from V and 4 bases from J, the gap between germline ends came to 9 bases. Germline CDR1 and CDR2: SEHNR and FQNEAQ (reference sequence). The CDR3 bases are TGTGCCAGCAGCTTAGCACGGGAGCTCACTGAAGCTTTCTTT. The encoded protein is CASSLARELTEAFF.

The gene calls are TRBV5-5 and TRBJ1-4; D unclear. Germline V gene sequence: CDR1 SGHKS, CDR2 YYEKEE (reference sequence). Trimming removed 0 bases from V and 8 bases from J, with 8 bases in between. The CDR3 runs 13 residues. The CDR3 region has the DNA TGTGCCAGCAGCTTGGCTTCGGGAGAAAAACTGTTTTTT. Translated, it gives CASSLASGEKLFF.

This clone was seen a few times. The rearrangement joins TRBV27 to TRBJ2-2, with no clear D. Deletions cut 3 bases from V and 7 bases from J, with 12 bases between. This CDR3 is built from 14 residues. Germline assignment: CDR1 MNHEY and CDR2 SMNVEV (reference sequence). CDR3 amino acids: CASSFRSVGGELFF. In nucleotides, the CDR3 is TGTGCCAGCAGTTTTCGATCTGTCGGCGGGGAGCTGTTTTTT.

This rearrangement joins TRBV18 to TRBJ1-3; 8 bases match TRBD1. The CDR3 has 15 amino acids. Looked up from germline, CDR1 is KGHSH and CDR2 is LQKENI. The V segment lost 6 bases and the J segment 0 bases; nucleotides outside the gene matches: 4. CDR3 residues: CASSRTGSSGNTIYF. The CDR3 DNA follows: TGTGCCAGCTCCCGGACAGGGAGCTCTGGAAACACCATATATTTT.

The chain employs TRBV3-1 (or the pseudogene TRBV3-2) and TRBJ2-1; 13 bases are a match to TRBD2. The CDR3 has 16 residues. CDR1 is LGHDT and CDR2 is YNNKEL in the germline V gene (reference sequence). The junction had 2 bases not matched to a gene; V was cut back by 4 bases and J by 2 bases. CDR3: CASSPLAGGPYNEQFF. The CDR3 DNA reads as TGTGCCAGCAGCCCACTAGCGGGGGGGCCCTACAATGAGCAGTTCTTC.

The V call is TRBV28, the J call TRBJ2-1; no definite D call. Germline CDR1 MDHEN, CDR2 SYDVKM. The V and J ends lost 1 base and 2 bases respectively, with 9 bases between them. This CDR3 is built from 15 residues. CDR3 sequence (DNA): TGTGCCAGCAGTTTATATGAGGTTCCCTACAATGAGCAGTTCTTC. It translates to CASSLYEVPYNEQFF. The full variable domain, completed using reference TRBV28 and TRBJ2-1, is DVKVTQSSRYLVKRTGEKVFLECVQDMDHENMFWYRQDPGLGLRLIYFSYDVKMKEKGDIPEGYSVSREKKERFSLILESASTNQTSMYLCASSLYEVPYNEQFFGPGTRLTVL.

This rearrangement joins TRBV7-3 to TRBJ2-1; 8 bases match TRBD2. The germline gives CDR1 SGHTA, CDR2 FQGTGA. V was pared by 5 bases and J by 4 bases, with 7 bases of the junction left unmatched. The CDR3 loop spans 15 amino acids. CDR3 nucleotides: TGTGCCAGCAGCGCCGGCGGGAGGAATTACAATGAGCAGTTCTTC. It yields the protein CASSAGGRNYNEQFF. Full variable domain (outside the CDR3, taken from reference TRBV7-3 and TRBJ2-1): GAGVSQTPSNKVTEKGKYVELRCDPISGHTALYWYRQSLGQGPEFLIYFQGTGAADDSGLPNDRFFAVRPEGSVSTLKIQRTERGDSAVYLCASSAGGRNYNEQFFGPGTRLTVL.

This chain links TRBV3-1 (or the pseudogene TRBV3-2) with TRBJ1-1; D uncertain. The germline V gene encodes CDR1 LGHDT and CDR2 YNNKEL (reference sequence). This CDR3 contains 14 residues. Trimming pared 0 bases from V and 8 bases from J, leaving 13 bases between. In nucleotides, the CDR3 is TGTGCCAGCAGCCAAGATTACGCCGGGAGAGAAGCTTTCTTT. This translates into CASSQDYAGREAFF.

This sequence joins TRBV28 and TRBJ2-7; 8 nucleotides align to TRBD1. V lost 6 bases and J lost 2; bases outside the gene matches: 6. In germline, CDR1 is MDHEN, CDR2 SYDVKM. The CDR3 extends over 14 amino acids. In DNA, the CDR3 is TGTGCCAGCAGCCGAATACAGGGGGCCTACGAGCAGTACTTC. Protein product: CASSRIQGAYEQYF.

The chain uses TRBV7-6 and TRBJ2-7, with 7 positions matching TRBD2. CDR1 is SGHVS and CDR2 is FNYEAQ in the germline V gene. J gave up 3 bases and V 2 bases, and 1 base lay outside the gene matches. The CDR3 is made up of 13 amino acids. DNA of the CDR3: TGTGCCAGCAGCTTAAGCGGGATCTACGAGCAGTACTTC. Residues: CASSLSGIYEQYF.

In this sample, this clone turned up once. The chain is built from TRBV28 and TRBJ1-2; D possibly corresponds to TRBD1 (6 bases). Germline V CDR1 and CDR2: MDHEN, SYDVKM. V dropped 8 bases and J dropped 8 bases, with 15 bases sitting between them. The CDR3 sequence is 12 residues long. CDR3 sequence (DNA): TGTGCCAGCGAGGCTGCCGGGACAGGCTACACCTTC. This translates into CASEAAGTGYTF.